This note documents a single TCR beta chain sequence. Its antigen is undetermined. This sample was taken from a study of regulatory dendritic cells for organ transplantation. As for the study in general: On day 6, the dendritic cells were exposed to LPS.

Sorted T cells were CFSE-labeled and cultured 5 days with allogeneic regulatory or mature dendritic cells at 1:10. General observations from the study: Naive T cells showed high diversity, memory cells less, memory CD8+ least. The most alloreactive TCR clonotypes were found in resting memory CD8+ cells.

This CDR3 comprises 15 residues. In germline, CDR1 is MNHEY, CDR2 SVGAGI. The V end was cut by 2 bases, the J end by 0 bases, with 10 bases between. The protocol was immunoSEQ multiplex PCR, while the TCRdb copy is restricted to in-frame clones and leaves out a portion. The sample includes around 13,000 clones, 79% of them seen just once. The clonotype originates from a human donor in good health. The rearrangement uses TRBV6-5 and TRBJ1-2; perhaps TRBD1 as D (6 bases). Sequenced sample: naive CD8+ T cells from blood cultured with regulatory dendritic cells. Described subset: CD45RA+ naive T cells. The CDR3 nucleotides are TGTGCCAGCAGTTACGGGGACACGACTAACTATGGCTACACCTTC. It encodes CASSYGDTTNYGYTF.